This T cell receptor beta chain comes out of a study of siplizumab effects on memory and regulatory T cells. A remark on this clone: Its antigen is still unknown.

Germline values: CDR1 KGHSH, CDR2 LQKENI. This CDR3 has 14 amino acids. The V gene end was trimmed by 3 bases and the J gene end by 4 bases; junction bases not matched to a gene: 3. Study-level results: There appeared to be greater diversity in naive T cells than in memory cells, and naive T cells seemed major contributors to the alloresponse.

Approximately 10^5 TCR templates were measured in each sample. The protocol was immunoSEQ multiplex PCR, while the TCRdb copy is restricted to in-frame clones and leaves out a portion. The table includes just under 85,000 clones, roughly 86% detected once. This chain uses TRBV18 with TRBJ1-1; TRBD1 matches at 9 bases. Sequencing was performed on Tregs sorted from blood. This sequence originates from a human donor in good health. The DNA for the CDR3 is TGTGCCAGCTCACCGCTGACAGGGGGCACTGAAGCTTTCTTT. Its translation: CASSPLTGGTEAFF.